The clone carrying this T cell receptor beta chain was found a few times. No antigen is known for it. From germline, CDR1 is KGHDR and CDR2 SFDVKD. This CDR3 has 14 amino acids. V dropped 6 bases and J dropped 5; count of bases not matched to a gene: 6. One entry per CDR3 protein results from TCRdb running MiXCR on the 5' RACE reads. The profile shows around 340,000 distinct CDR3 sequences, approximately 10% of them singletons. The sample comes from a study of identical twins. Regarding the study as a whole: Interpretation of the results relied on cross-sectional statistical analysis and not on following the same donors. Out-of-frame alpha sequences common to twins were enriched for low generation probability.

The TCR sequence derives from a woman in her forties or fifties in good health. The V gene is TRBV24-1, the J gene TRBJ2-5, with 9 bases that match TRBD1. Specimen: naive T cells sorted from blood. In DNA, the CDR3 is TGTGCCACCAGTACGGGACAGGGTCCGGAGACCCAGTACTTC. Translation: CATSTGQGPETQYF.